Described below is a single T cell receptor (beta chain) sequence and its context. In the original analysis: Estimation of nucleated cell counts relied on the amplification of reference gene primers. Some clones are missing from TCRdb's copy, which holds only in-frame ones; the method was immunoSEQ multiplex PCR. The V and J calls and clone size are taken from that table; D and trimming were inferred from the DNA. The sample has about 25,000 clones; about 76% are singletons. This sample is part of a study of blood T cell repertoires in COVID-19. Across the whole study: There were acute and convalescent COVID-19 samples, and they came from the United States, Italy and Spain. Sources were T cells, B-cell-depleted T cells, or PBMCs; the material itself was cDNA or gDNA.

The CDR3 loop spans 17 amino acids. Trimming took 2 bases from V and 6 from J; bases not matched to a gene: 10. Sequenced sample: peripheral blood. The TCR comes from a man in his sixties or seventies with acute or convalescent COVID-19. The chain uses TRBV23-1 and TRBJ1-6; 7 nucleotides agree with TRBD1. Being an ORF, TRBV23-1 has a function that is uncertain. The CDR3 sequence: CASSQRGQALVNSPLHF. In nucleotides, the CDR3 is TGCGCCAGCAGTCAACGCGGACAGGCCTTAGTTAATTCACCCCTCCACTTT.